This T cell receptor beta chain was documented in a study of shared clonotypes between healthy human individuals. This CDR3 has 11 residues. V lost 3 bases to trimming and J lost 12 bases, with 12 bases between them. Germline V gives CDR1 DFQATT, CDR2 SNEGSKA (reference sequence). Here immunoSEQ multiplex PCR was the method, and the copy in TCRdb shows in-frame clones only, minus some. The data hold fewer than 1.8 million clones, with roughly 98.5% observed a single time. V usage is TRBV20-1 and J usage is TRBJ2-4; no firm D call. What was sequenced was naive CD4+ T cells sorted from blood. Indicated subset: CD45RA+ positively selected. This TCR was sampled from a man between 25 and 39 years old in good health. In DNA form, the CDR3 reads TGCAGTGCTAGTTTGGTTGGTCGTCAGTACTTC. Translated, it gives CSASLVGRQYF.